A single sample gave rise to the 11 T cell receptor beta chains below, sequenced in a study of T cells in Graves' hyperthyroidism and ophthalmopathy. Using RNA transcripts as the source, TCR beta CDR3 regions were amplified. Primed by the HTBI set, a first-round RT-PCR was run on the TCR CDR3. Via MiXCR, TCRdb re-called the multiplex PCR reads, giving one row per CDR3 protein. The table lists hundreds of thousands of distinct CDR3 sequences, less than 25% of them singletons, with around a third in the top ten. Sequenced material: blood. Every receptor here comes from a man aged 25-40 years with Graves' ophthalmopathy.

This clonotype was seen only a few times. This clone may be a read error of a much larger clone one base away. V and J are TRBV7-2 and TRBJ1-4; D ambiguous. This CDR3 has 15 residues. Germline assignment: CDR1 SGHTA and CDR2 FQGNSA. This CDR3 is CASSPKWRFNEELFF. The CDR3 bases are TGTGCCAGCAGCCCGAAGTGGAGGTTCAATGAAGAACTGTTTTTT.

In its sample, this clonotype was seen a few times. A much larger clone is a single base away; this may be a read error. The rearrangement uses TRBV12-3 or TRBV12-4 and TRBJ1-1, with D unclear. Trimming cost V 4 bases and J 2 bases, with 8 bases left between them. The CDR3 is 13 residues long. CDR3 nucleotides: TGTGCCAGCAGTTCGCCAGTTAACACTGAAGCTTTCTTT. Translation: CASSSPVNTEAFF.

Details on this clonotype: A much larger clone sits a single nucleotide away, making a read error possible. This sequence joins TRBV5-4 and TRBJ2-3; 10 bases are a match to TRBD2. This CDR3 contains 16 residues. Trimming removed 2 bases from V and 4 bases from J; junction bases left unmatched: 7. The germline CDR1 and CDR2 sequences are SGHNT and YYREEE (reference sequence). CDR3 region: CASSLGGLAGADTQYF. DNA of the CDR3: TGTGCCAGCAGCTTAGGGGGGCTAGCGGGAGCAGATACGCAGTATTTT.

Ten or more counts support this clonotype. The V gene is TRBV28, the J gene TRBJ2-7; TRBD1 might be the D (6 bases). V lost 1 base to trimming and J lost 6 bases, with 10 bases between them. Germline V gives CDR1 MDHEN, CDR2 SYDVKM. The CDR3 loop spans 13 amino acids. CDR3 in amino acids: CASSLSQGSEQYF. The DNA of the CDR3 is TGTGCCAGCAGTTTATCACAGGGATCCGAGCAGTACTTC.

There are many counts of this clonotype. This sequence joins TRBV30 and TRBJ1-1; D perhaps matches TRBD1 (5 bases). Trimming took off 3 bases at V and 11 bases at J, with 13 bases between the two ends. Looked up from germline, CDR1 is GTSNPN and CDR2 is SVGIG (reference sequence). There are 11 residues in the CDR3. The DNA for the CDR3 is TGTGCCTGGAGCACGGGGGTATGGGCTTTCTTT. It codes for CAWSTGVWAFF.

V and J are TRBV7-9 and TRBJ2-1; TRBD2 is a possible D gene (5 bases). CDR1 SEHNR and CDR2 FQNEAQ come from the germline V gene (reference sequence). With 3 bases removed from V and 7 bases from J, the gap between germline ends came to 13 bases. The CDR3 spans 14 residues. This chain's CDR3 is CASSFEGLTNEQFF. The CDR3 DNA follows: TGTGCCAGCAGCTTTGAGGGCCTAACGAATGAGCAGTTCTTC.

The chain joins TRBV6-5 to TRBJ1-5; no firm D call. Trimming took off 0 bases at V and 3 bases at J, with 6 bases between the two ends. Per germline, CDR1 MNHEY and CDR2 SVGAGI. The CDR3 has 14 residues. CDR3 in DNA: TGTGCCAGCAGTTACTCGACGGCCAATCAGCCCCAGCATTTT. Protein sequence: CASSYSTANQPQHF.

This sequence joins TRBV28 and TRBJ2-7, with D possibly matching TRBD2 (5 bases). This CDR3 is built from 13 residues. CDR1 and CDR2 (germline): MDHEN, SYDVKM. Trimming removed 8 bases at V and 4 bases at J, with 15 bases between. The CDR3, as DNA: TGTGCCAGCTGTGTTGAGGGAGAGTACGAGCAGTACTTC. As protein: CASCVEGEYEQYF.

This clonotype was counted at least ten times. The chain is built from TRBV27 and TRBJ2-1, with 9 nucleotides matching TRBD1. Germline assignment: CDR1 MNHEY and CDR2 SMNVEV (reference sequence). Trimming took 2 bases from V and 4 from J; bases not matched to a gene: 9. CDR3 size: 17 residues. CDR3 sequence (DNA): TGTGCCAGCAGTTTAAGTGTCGGACAGGGGTGGTACAATGAGCAGTTCTTC. It codes for CASSLSVGQGWYNEQFF.

This clonotype was seen only once. The CDR3 reads CASGPGLAGNEQYF. The CDR3 nucleotides read TGTGCCAGCGGTCCCGGACTAGCGGGAAACGAGCAGTACTTC. The V call is TRBV9, the J call TRBJ2-7, with TRBD2 matching over 12 bases. This CDR3 has 14 residues. With V trimmed by 7 bases and J by 5 bases, 7 bases remained unmatched. CDR1 is SGDLS, CDR2 YYNGEE, per germline. The full variable domain, in which reference TRBV9 and TRBJ2-7 provide the parts outside the CDR3, is DSGVTQTPKHLITATGQRVTLRCSPRSGDLSVYWYQQSLDQGLQFLIQYYNGEERAKGNILERFSAQQFPDLHSELNLSSLELGDSALYFCASGPGLAGNEQYFGPGTRLTVT.

The J gene is TRBJ1-5, the V gene TRBV19; a weak D match, TRBD1 (6 bases). Per the germline V gene, CDR1 is LNHDA and CDR2 is SQIVND (reference sequence). The germline V and J ends were trimmed by 6 bases and 2 bases, with 17 bases remaining between them. This CDR3 region has 16 residues. The CDR3 sequence: CASRQRDTWGNQPQHF. Written as DNA, the CDR3 is TGTGCCAGTAGACAAAGGGACACCTGGGGCAATCAGCCCCAGCATTTT.